A selection of T cell receptor beta chains follows, all from one sample in a study of CD8+ T cells in alopecia areata. Using immunoSEQ multiplex PCR, the repertoire was profiled, and TCRdb retains in-frame clones only, with some absent. The sample holds under 95,000 clones, approximately 70% seen once. Source: CD8+ T cells sorted from blood, taken at approximately week 42, from a patient treated with tofacitinib. These receptors all come from a human donor with alopecia areata. Each CDR3 is given with its conserved first and last residue. The order of the fields is clone size, V gene, CDR3 protein. The size entry is marked missing in some rows and otherwise reads once, few, many or a size class.

NA | TRBV29-1 | CSVEGRDNSYEQYF
NA | TRBV11-3 | CASSSRQGSSYNEQFF
NA | TRBV25-1 | CASSDGTEAFF
NA | TRBV30 | CAWNPGTQEGQFF
few | TRBV13 | CASSSGTDFYEQYF
NA | TRBV12-5 | CASGLFSYEQYF
NA | TRBV29-1 | CSVEQGSGNTEAFF
NA | TRBV15 | CATSRGVADTQYF
NA | TRBV6-6 | CASSYGTSHEQYF
NA | TRBV30 | CAWIGLPTEAFF
NA | TRBV30 | CAWSVGTGSYEQYF
NA | TRBV30 | CAGEAGENYNEQFF
NA | TRBV7-2 | CASSFMREGGSPLHF
NA | TRBV9 | CASSNGTPYGYTF
NA | TRBV30 | CAWSDGNYGYTF
once | TRBV19 | CASSIAAGRDTEAFF